Sequencing of this T cell receptor (beta chain) was carried out in a study of tumor-infiltrating lymphocytes in localized non-small cell lung cancer. In the study overall: The cohort mixed smokers and never-smokers, several histologies, and some post-neoadjuvant-chemotherapy samples. Resected tumor was paired with non-adjacent uninvolved lung from the same patient.

Study outcomes and limitations: Higher tumor T cell infiltration than in uninvolved lung was supported by TCRbeta sequencing. Different pieces of the same tissue were used for each assay.

Germline CDR1 is SEHNR and CDR2 is FQNEAQ (reference sequence). The J segment lost 3 bases and the V segment lost 5 bases, leaving 6 bases of the junction unmatched. CDR3 length: 15 residues. Sequencing was performed with immunoSEQ multiplex PCR; in TCRdb, only in-frame clones are kept and a portion is missing. The table has about 10,000 clones, approximately 86% seen once. Note on this clone: The antigen remains unidentified.

The chain uses TRBV7-9 and TRBJ1-3; 8 nucleotides match TRBD1. Sequencing was performed on uninvolved lung tissue not adjacent to the tumor. This sequence originates from a human donor with non-small cell lung cancer. CDR3 region: CASSPQGASGNTIYF. For the CDR3, the DNA is TGTGCCAGCAGCCCGCAGGGGGCAAGTGGAAACACCATATATTTT.